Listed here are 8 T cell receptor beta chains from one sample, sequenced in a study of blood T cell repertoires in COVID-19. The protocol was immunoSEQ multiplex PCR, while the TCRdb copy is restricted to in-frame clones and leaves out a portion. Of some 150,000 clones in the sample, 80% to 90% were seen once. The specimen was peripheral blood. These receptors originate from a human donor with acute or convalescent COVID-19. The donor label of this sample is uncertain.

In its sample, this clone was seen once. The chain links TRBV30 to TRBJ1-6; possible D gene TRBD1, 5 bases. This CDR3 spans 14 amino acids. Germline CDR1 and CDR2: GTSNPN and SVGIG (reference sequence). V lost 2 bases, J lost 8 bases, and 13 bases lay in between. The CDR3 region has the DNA TGTGCCTGGAGTAGTGGGGCAGGAGATTCACCCCTCCACTTT. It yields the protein CAWSSGAGDSPLHF.

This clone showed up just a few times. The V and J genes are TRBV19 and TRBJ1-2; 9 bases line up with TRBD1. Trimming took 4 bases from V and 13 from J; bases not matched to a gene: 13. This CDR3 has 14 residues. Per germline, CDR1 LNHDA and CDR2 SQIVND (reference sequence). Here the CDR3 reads CASSTSTGGAYFTF. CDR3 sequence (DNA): TGTGCCAGTAGTACCTCGACAGGGGGGGCCTACTTCACCTTC.

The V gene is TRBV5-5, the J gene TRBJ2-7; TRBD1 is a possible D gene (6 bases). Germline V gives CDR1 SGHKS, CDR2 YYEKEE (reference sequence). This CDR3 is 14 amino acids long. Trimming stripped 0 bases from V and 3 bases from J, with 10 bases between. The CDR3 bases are TGTGCCAGCAGCTTGGACAGGGCCTACTACGAGCAGTACTTC. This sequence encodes CASSLDRAYYEQYF.

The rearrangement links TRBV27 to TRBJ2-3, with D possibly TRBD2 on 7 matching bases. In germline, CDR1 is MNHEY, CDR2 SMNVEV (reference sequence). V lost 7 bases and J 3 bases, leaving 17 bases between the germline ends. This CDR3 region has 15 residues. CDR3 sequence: CASKTVEGGTDTQYF. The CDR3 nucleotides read TGTGCCAGCAAAACAGTCGAGGGGGGGACAGATACGCAGTATTTT.

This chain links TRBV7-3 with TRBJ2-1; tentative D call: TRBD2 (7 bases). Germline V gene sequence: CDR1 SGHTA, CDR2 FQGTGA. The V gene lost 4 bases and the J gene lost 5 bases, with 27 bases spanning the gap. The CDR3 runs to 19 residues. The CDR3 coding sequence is TGTGCCAGCAGCTCACTCCCTGGACTAGTAAGGGGGGTACACAATGAGCAGTTCTTC. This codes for CASSSLPGLVRGVHNEQFF. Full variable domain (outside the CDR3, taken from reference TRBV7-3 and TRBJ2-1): GAGVSQTPSNKVTEKGKYVELRCDPISGHTALYWYRQSLGQGPEFLIYFQGTGAADDSGLPNDRFFAVRPEGSVSTLKIQRTERGDSAVYLCASSSLPGLVRGVHNEQFFGPGTRLTVL.

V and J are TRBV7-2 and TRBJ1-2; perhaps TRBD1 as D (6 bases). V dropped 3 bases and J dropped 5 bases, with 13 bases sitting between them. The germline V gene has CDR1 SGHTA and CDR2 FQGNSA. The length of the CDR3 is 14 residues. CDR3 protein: CASSLWTDDYGYTF. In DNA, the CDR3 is TGTGCCAGCAGCTTGTGGACAGACGATTATGGCTACACCTTC.

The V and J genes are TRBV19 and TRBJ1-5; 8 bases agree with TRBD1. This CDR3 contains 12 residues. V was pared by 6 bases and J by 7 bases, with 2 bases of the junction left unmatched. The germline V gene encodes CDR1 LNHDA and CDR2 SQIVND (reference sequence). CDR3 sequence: CASRDRGQPQHF. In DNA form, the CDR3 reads TGTGCCAGTAGAGACAGGGGCCAGCCCCAGCATTTT.

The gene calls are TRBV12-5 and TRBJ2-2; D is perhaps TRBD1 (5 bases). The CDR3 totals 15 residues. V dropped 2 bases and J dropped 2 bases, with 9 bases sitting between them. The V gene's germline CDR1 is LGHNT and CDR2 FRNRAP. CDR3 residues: CASGLQGINTGELFF. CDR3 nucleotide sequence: TGTGCTAGTGGTTTGCAGGGCATAAACACCGGGGAGCTGTTTTTT.